This TCR beta chain emerged from a study of cytomegalovirus exposure and HLA in healthy donors. This CDR3 spans 17 amino acids. The germline V gene encodes CDR1 MGHDK and CDR2 SYGVNS. V was cut by 1 base and J by 4 bases, with 16 bases left in between. Assay used: immunoSEQ multiplex PCR; TCRdb lists only in-frame clones, some missing. The sample holds about 220,000 clones, about 93% seen once. Of note for this clone: Its specificity is not known.

Study-wide results and caveats: Most TCR sequences were uncommon, yet certain public TCRs appeared in many donors. There were a few CMV-associated chains whose specificity for CMV antigens was confirmed in vitro.

V usage is TRBV25-1 and J usage is TRBJ2-2; tentatively, D is TRBD1 (6 bases). This receptor was taken from a woman between 18 and 30 years old in good health and CMV-seronegative. Sequencing was performed on PBMCs. The chain's CDR3 is CASSESTTGNFTGELFF. In nucleotides, the CDR3 is TGTGCCAGCAGTGAATCGACCACAGGGAACTTCACCGGGGAGCTGTTTTTT.